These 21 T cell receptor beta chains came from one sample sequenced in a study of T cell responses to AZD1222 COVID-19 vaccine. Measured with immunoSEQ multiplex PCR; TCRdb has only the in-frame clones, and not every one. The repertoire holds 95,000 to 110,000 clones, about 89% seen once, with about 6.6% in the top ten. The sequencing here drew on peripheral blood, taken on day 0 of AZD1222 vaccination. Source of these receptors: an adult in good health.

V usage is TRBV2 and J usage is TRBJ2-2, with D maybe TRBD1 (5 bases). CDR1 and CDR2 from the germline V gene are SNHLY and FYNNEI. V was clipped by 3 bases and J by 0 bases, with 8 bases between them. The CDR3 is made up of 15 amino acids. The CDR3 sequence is CASSDRASNTGELFF. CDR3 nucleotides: TGTGCCAGCAGTGACAGGGCATCGAACACCGGGGAGCTGTTTTTT.

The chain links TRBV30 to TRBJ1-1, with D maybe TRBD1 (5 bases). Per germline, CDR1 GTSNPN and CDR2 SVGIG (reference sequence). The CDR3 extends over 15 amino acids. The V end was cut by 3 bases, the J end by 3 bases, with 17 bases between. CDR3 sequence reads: CAWSPGEGWDTEAFF. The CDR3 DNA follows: TGTGCCTGGAGCCCGGGGGAGGGATGGGACACTGAAGCTTTCTTT.

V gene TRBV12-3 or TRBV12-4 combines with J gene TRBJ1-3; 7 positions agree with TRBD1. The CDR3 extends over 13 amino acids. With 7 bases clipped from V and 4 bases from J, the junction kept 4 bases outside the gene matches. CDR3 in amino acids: CASTMTGGNTIYF. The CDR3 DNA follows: TGTGCCAGCACCATGACAGGGGGAAACACCATATATTTT.

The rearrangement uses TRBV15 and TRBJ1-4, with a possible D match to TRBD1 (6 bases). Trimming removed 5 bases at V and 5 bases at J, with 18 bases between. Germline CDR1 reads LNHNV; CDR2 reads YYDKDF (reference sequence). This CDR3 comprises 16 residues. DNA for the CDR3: TGTGCCACCAGCTGGGGACAACTAGGTCCAAATGAAAAACTGTTTTTT. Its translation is CATSWGQLGPNEKLFF.

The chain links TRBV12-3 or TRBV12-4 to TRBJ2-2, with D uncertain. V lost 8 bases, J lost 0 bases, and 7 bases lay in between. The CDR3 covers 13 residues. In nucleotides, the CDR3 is TGTGCCAGCCAGATTACGAACACCGGGGAGCTGTTTTTT. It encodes CASQITNTGELFF.

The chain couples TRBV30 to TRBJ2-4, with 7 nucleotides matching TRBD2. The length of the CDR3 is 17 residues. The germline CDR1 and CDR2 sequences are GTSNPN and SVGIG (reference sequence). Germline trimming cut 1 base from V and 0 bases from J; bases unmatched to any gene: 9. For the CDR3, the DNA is TGTGCCTGGAGTGGCGAGGCGGGGGTGGTAGCCAAAAACATTCAGTACTTC. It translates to CAWSGEAGVVAKNIQYF.

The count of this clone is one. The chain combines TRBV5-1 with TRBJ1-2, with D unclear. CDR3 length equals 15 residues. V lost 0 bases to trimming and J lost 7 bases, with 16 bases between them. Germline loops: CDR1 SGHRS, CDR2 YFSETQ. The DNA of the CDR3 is TGCGCCAGCAGCTTGGCCCTTTTGGACGCCGGTGGCTACACCTTC. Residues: CASSLALLDAGGYTF.

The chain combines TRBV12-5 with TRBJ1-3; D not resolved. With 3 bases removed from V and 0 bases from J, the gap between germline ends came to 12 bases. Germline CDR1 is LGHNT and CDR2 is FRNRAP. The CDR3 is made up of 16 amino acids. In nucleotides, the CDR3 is TGTGCTAGTGGTTTAGGGCCCGGAGGCTCTGGAAACACCATATATTTT. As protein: CASGLGPGGSGNTIYF.

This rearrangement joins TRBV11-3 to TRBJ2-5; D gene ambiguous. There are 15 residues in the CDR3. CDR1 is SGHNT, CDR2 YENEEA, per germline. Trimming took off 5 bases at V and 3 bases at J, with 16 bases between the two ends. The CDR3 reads CASSVGPQTKETQYF. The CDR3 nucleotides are TGTGCCAGCAGCGTCGGGCCCCAGACCAAAGAGACCCAGTACTTC.

The CDR3 here is CATPSGTADYGYTF. The CDR3 DNA follows: TGTGCCACTCCAAGCGGGACCGCAGACTATGGCTACACCTTC. The chain uses TRBV28 and TRBJ1-2; D is possibly TRBD1 (5 bases). Germline V lookup: CDR1 MDHEN, CDR2 SYDVKM. The CDR3 contains 14 residues. Trimming removed 10 bases from V and 3 bases from J, with 18 bases in between.

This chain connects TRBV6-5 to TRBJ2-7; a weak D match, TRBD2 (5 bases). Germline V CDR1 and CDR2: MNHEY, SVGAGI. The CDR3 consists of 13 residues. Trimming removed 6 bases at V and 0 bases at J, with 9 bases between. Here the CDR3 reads CASRRAGSYEQYF. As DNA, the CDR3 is TGTGCCAGCAGGCGGGCCGGCTCCTACGAGCAGTACTTC.

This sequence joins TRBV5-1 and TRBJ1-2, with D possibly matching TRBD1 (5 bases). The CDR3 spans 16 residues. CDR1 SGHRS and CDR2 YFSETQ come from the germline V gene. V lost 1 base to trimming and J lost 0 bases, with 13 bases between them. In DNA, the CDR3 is TGCGCCAGCAGCTTGCTCCCCCCAGGGACTAACTATGGCTACACCTTC. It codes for CASSLLPPGTNYGYTF. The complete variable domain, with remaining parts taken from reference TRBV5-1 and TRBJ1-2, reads KAGVTQTPRYLIKTRGQQVTLSCSPISGHRSVSWYQQTPGQGLQFLFEYFSETQRNKGNFPGRFSGRQFSNSRSEMNVSTLELGDSALYLCASSLLPPGTNYGYTFGSGTRLTVV.

The CDR3 region is CASSPGQGRPDTQYF. DNA for the CDR3: TGTGCCAGCAGCCCGGGACAGGGACGCCCAGATACGCAGTATTTT. The chain employs TRBV27 and TRBJ2-3; 9 bases are a match to TRBD1. The CDR3 consists of 15 residues. Germline trimming cut 6 bases from V and 4 bases from J; bases unmatched to any gene: 8. In germline, CDR1 is MNHEY, CDR2 SMNVEV (reference sequence).

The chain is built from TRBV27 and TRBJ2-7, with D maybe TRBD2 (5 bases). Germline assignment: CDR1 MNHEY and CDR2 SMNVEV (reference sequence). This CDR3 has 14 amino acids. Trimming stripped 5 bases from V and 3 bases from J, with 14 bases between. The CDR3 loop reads CASSGYGRGYEQYF. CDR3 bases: TGTGCCAGCAGTGGTTACGGCCGGGGCTACGAGCAGTACTTC.

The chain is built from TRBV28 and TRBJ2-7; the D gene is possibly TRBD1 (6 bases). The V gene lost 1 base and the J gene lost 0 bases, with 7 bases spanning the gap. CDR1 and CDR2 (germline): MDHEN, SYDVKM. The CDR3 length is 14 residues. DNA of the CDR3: TGTGCCAGCAGTTTATTACAGGGCTCCTACGAGCAGTACTTC. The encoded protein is CASSLLQGSYEQYF.

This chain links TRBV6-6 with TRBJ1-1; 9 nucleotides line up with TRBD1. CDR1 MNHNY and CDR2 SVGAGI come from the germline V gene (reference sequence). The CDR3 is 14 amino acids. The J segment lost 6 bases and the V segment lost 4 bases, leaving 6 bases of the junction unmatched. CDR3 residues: CASSSQGAGAEAFF. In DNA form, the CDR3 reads TGTGCCAGCAGTTCACAGGGGGCTGGGGCTGAAGCTTTCTTT.

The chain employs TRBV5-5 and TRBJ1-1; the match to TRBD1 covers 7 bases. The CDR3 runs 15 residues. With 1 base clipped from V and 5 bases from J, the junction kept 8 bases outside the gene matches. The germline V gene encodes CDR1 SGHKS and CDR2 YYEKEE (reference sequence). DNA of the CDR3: TGTGCCAGCAGCTTGTATCAGGGGGTACGGACTGAAGCTTTCTTT. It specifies CASSLYQGVRTEAFF.

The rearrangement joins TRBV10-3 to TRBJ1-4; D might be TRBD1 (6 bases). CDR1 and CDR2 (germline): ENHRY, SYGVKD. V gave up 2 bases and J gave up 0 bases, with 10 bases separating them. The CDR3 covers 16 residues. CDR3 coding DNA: TGTGCCATCAGTGAGAGAGGACAGACAACTAATGAAAAACTGTTTTTT. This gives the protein CAISERGQTTNEKLFF.

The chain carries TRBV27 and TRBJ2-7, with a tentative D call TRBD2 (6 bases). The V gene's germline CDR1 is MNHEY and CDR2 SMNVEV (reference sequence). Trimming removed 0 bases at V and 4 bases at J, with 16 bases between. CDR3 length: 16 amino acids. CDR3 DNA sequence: TGTGCCAGCAGTTTATCCTTTAGGGGACTTGCATACGAGCAGTACTTC. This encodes CASSLSFRGLAYEQYF.

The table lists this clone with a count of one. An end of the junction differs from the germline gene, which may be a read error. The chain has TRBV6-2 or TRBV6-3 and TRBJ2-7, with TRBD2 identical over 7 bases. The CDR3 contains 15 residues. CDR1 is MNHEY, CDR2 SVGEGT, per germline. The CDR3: CASSYRASGSYKQYF. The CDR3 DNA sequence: TGTGCCAGCAGTTACCGGGCTAGCGGCTCCTACAAGCAGTACTTC.

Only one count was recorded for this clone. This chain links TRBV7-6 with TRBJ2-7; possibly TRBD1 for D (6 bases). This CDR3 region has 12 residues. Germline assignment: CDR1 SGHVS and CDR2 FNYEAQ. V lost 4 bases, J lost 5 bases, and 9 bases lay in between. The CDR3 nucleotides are TGTGCCAGCAGCTCCGCAGGGGACGAGCAGTACTTC. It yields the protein CASSSAGDEQYF.